A single T cell receptor (beta chain) is shown here with its context. The target antigen is unknown. This entry belongs to a study of monozygotic twins with inflammatory bowel disease. Study-wide findings and caveats: Clonotype sharing was lower in IBD patients than healthy twins, most markedly with disease activity.

TCRdb reprocessed the 5' RACE reads and stores each CDR3 protein as one record, lacking DNA. This listing includes a few hundred thousand distinct CDR3 sequences. CDR1 and CDR2 (germline): SGHVS, FQNEAQ. The CDR3 is 15 residues long. Material for sequencing was blood. J is TRBJ1-1 and V is TRBV7-8; as DNA is missing, the TRBD1 call by TCRdb cannot be tested. The source is a human donor with ulcerative colitis or Crohn's disease, or a healthy co-twin of an affected twin (not recorded which). CDR3 region: CASSIDRGRVTEAFF.